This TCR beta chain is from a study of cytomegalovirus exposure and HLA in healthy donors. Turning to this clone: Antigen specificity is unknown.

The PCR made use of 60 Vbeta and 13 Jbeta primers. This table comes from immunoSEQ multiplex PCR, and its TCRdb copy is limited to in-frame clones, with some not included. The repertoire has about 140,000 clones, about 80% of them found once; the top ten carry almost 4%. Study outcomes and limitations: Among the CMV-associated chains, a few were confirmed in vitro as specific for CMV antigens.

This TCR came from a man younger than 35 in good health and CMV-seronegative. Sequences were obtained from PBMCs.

Written as DNA, the CDR3 is TGTGCCAGCAGTTTATACCAGGCTAACTATGGCTACACCTTC. Translation gives CASSLYQANYGYTF. The rearrangement uses TRBV28 and TRBJ1-2; D uncertain. The germline V gene has CDR1 MDHEN and CDR2 SYDVKM. The V and J ends lost 1 base and 0 bases respectively, with 6 bases between them. CDR3 length equals 14 residues.